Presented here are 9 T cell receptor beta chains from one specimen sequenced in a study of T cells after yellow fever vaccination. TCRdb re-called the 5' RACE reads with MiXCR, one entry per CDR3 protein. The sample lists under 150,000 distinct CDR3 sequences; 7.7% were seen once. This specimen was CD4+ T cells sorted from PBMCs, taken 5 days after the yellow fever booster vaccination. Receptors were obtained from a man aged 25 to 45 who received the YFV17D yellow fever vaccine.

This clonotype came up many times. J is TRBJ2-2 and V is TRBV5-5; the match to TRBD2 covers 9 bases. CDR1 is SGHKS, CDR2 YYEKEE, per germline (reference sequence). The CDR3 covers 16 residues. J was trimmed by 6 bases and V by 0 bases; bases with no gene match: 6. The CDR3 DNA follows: TGTGCCAGCAGCTTGGTGGCGGGAGGGACACCCGGGGAGCTGTTTTTT. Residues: CASSLVAGGTPGELFF.

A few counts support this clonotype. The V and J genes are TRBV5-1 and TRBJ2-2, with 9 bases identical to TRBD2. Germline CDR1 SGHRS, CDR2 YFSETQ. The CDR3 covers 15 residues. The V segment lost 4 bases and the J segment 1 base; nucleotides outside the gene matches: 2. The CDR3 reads CASSRSGGNTGELFF. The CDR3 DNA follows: TGCGCCAGCAGCCGTAGCGGGGGGAACACCGGGGAGCTGTTTTTT.

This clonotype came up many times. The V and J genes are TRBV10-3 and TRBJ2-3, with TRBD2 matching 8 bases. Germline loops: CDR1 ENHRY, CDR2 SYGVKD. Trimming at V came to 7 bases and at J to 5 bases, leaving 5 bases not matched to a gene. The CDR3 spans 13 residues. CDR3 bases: TGTGCCATCAAACAGCGGGAGCTAGATACGCAGTATTTT. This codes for CAIKQRELDTQYF.

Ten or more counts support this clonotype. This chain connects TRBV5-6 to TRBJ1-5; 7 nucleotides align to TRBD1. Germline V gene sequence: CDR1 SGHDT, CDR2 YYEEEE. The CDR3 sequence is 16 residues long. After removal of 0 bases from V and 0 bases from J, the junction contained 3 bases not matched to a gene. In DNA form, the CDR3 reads TGTGCCAGCAGCTTGGGTCAGGGGGTTAGCAATCAGCCCCAGCATTTT. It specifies CASSLGQGVSNQPQHF.

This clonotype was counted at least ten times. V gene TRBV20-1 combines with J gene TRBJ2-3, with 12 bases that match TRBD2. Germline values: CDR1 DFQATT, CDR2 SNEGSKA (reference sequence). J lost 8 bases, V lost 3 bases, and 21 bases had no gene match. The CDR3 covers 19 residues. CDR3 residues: CSASTRPISSGRAGSTQYF. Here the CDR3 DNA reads TGCAGTGCTAGTACCCGGCCTATTTCTAGCGGGAGGGCCGGTTCTACGCAGTATTTT.

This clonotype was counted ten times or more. CDR3 region: CASSFLVDEQYF. DNA of the CDR3: TGTGCCAGCAGCTTCCTGGTGGACGAGCAGTACTTC. This chain joins TRBV7-2 and TRBJ2-7, with D uncertain. V lost 3 bases to trimming and J lost 5 bases, with 8 bases between them. CDR3 size: 12 residues. Germline V gene lookup returns CDR1 SGHTA and CDR2 FQGNSA.

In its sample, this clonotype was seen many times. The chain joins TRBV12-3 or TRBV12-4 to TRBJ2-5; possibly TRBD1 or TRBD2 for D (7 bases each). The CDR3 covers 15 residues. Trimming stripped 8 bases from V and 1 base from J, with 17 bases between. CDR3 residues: CASVGGRGLQETQYF. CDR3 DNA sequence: TGTGCCAGCGTTGGAGGGAGGGGGCTCCAAGAGACCCAGTACTTC.

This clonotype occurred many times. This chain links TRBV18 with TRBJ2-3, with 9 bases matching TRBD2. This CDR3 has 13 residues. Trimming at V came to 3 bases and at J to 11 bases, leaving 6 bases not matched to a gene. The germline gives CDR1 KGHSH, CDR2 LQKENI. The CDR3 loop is CASSPSGLAVQYF. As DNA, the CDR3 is TGTGCCAGCTCACCCTCGGGACTAGCAGTGCAGTATTTT.

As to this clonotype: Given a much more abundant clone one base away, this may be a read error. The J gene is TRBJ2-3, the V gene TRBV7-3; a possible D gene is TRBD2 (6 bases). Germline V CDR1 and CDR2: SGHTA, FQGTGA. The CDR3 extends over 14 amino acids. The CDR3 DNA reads TGTGCCAGCAGCTTAGGAGGGAGCACAGATACGCAGTGTTTT. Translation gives CASSLGGSTDTQCF.